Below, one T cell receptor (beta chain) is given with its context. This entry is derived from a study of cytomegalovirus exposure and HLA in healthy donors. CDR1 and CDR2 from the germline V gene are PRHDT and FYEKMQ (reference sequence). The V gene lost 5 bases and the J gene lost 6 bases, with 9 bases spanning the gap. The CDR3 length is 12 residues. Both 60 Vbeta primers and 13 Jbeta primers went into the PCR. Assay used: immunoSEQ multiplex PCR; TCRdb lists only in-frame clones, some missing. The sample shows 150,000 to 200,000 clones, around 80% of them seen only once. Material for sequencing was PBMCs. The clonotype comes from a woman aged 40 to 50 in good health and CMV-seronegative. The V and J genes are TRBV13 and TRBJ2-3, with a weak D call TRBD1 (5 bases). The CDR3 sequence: CASSLRVDTQYF. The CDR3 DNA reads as TGTGCCAGCAGCCTCAGGGTTGATACGCAGTATTTT. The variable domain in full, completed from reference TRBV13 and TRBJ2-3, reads AAGVIQSPRHLIKEKRETATLKCYPIPRHDTVYWYQQGPGQDPQFLISFYEKMQSDKGSIPDRFSAQQFSDYHSELNMSSLELGDSALYFCASSLRVDTQYFGPGTRLTVL.